This entry lists 19 T cell receptor beta chains sequenced from one sample in a study of shared clonotypes between healthy human individuals. The assay was immunoSEQ multiplex PCR, and TCRdb's table has in-frame clones only and misses some. Of about 490,000 clones listed, approximately 82% are singletons. Sequenced input: PBMCs. The source of these receptors is a woman between 40 and 50 years old in good health. Some clones in this sample may be carry-over from other donors' samples.

This sequence joins TRBV29-1 and TRBJ2-3; TRBD2 matches at 10 bases. There are 15 residues in the CDR3. CDR1 is SQVTM, CDR2 ANQGSEA, per germline. Trimming cost V 4 bases and J 0 bases; bases outside gene matches: 4. The CDR3 DNA follows: TGCAGCGTTGCTAGCGGGAGTTCTAGCACAGATACGCAGTATTTT. It translates to CSVASGSSSTDTQYF.

This chain joins TRBV6-5 and TRBJ2-7; 10 bases align to TRBD2. V was pared by 7 bases and J by 3 bases, with 9 bases of the junction left unmatched. Looked up from germline, CDR1 is MNHEY and CDR2 is SVGAGI. This CDR3 contains 15 residues. CDR3 residues: CASKQAAGGGYEQYF. The CDR3 DNA is TGTGCCAGCAAGCAGGCAGCGGGAGGGGGCTACGAGCAGTACTTC.

The chain has TRBV28 and TRBJ2-7, with D tentatively TRBD2 (6 bases). CDR3 size: 13 residues. Trimming took 7 bases from V and 6 from J, leaving 16 bases between them. Germline CDR1 reads MDHEN; CDR2 reads SYDVKM. Written as DNA, the CDR3 is TGTGCCAGCACCGTTCCGGGAGCGGGCGAGCAGTACTTC. Its protein is CASTVPGAGEQYF.

This chain links TRBV7-9 with TRBJ2-2; D is possibly TRBD1 or TRBD2 (6 bases each). The germline gives CDR1 SEHNR, CDR2 FQNEAQ (reference sequence). The length of the CDR3 is 17 residues. The germline V and J ends were trimmed by 1 base and 6 bases, with 18 bases remaining between them. The CDR3 region is CASSLEARGRGSGELFF. In DNA, the CDR3 is TGTGCCAGCAGCTTAGAGGCCCGGGGGCGAGGGTCCGGGGAGCTGTTTTTT.

This chain uses TRBV6-1 with TRBJ2-5; D remains unclear. The V gene's germline CDR1 is MNHNS and CDR2 SASEGT. There are 13 residues in the CDR3. The V gene lost 1 base and the J gene lost 5 bases, with 8 bases spanning the gap. This CDR3 is CASSEGSWETQYF. CDR3 in DNA: TGTGCCAGCAGTGAAGGGAGTTGGGAGACCCAGTACTTC.

In this sample, this clone turned up once. This chain joins TRBV10-3 and TRBJ2-6; D is ambiguous. Trimming shortened V by 5 bases and J by 5 bases, and 16 bases separated the two germline ends. CDR3 length: 16 residues. The germline V gene encodes CDR1 ENHRY and CDR2 SYGVKD. CDR3 bases: TGTGCCATCAGTAAGGAGATACAAAGTCGGGCCAACGTCCTGACTTTC. Encoded protein: CAISKEIQSRANVLTF.

The chain recombines TRBV7-9 with TRBJ2-7; 8 bases agree with TRBD2. The CDR3 is 14 amino acids. V lost 6 bases and J lost 2; bases outside the gene matches: 6. Germline-derived CDR1 and CDR2 are SEHNR and FQNEAQ (reference sequence). CDR3 nucleotide sequence: TGTGCCAGCAGTGGGGCGGGGGGAGCCTACGAGCAGTACTTC. Residues: CASSGAGGAYEQYF.

The chain carries TRBV11-2 and TRBJ2-4; D remains ambiguous. Trimming cost V 3 bases and J 8 bases, with 8 bases left between them. The CDR3 sequence is 12 residues long. CDR1 SGHAT and CDR2 FQNNGV come from the germline V gene. The CDR3 region has the DNA TGTGCCAGCAGCTTTAATCGGGACATTCAGTACTTC. Translated, it gives CASSFNRDIQYF.

This sequence joins TRBV7-2 and TRBJ1-2; TRBD1 is a possible D gene (6 bases). Trimming shortened V by 4 bases and J by 6 bases, and 15 bases separated the two germline ends. CDR3 length equals 14 residues. Germline V gene lookup returns CDR1 SGHTA and CDR2 FQGNSA. CDR3 DNA: TGTGCCAGCAGCTCATCAGGGGAGGGGAATGGCTACACCTTC. Its translation: CASSSSGEGNGYTF.

The chain links TRBV27 to TRBJ1-2; D may be TRBD1 (6 bases). The germline gives CDR1 MNHEY, CDR2 SMNVEV (reference sequence). CDR3 size: 18 residues. The V and J ends lost 5 bases and 4 bases respectively, with 26 bases between them. The CDR3 nucleotides read TGTGCCAGCAGTACCTTAGGAGGTGGTGGGCAGGGGCTCTATGGCTACACCTTC. Encoded protein: CASSTLGGGGQGLYGYTF.

The chain links TRBV14 to TRBJ2-2; D unresolved. V was cut by 5 bases and J by 1 base, with 8 bases left in between. Germline V gene data show CDR1 as SGHDN and CDR2 as FVKESK. The CDR3 has 14 residues. The CDR3, as DNA: TGTGCCAGCAGCACGGACCAGAACACCGGGGAGCTGTTTTTT. Its protein is CASSTDQNTGELFF.

This clone was counted ten times or more. The chain links TRBV28 to TRBJ1-1; 8 bases match TRBD1. Germline lookup yields CDR1 MDHEN and CDR2 SYDVKM. This CDR3 has 13 amino acids. The CDR3 region has the DNA TGTGTCATCCAGACAGGGGAGGACACTGAAGCTTTCTTT. Amino acid sequence: CVIQTGEDTEAFF.

As regards this clone: The same CDR3 also results from other DNA sequences found in this sample. This chain connects TRBV5-1 to TRBJ2-3; 8 bases line up with TRBD2. V lost 4 bases, J lost 1 base, and 8 bases stayed unmatched. The CDR3 runs 16 residues. Germline V CDR1 and CDR2: SGHRS, YFSETQ. CDR3 sequence reads: CASSPGRGVGTDTQYF. CDR3 bases: TGCGCCAGCAGCCCCGGGCGGGGGGTCGGCACAGATACGCAGTATTTT.

This chain's CDR3 is CASSITGGFDTQYF. The CDR3 DNA is TGTGCCAGCAGCATTACAGGGGGGTTTGATACGCAGTATTTT. The genes are TRBV7-8 and TRBJ2-3; TRBD1 matches at 8 bases. From germline, CDR1 is SGHVS and CDR2 FQNEAQ. The length of the CDR3 is 14 residues. With 5 bases clipped from V and 6 bases from J, the junction kept 7 bases outside the gene matches. Based on the CDR3 plus reference TRBV7-8 and TRBJ2-3, the full variable domain is GAGVSQSPRYKVAKRGQDVALRCDPISGHVSLFWYQQALGQGPEFLTYFQNEAQLDKSGLPSDRFFAERPEGSVSTLKIQRTQQEDSAVYLCASSITGGFDTQYFGPGTRLTVL.

The chain carries TRBV5-6 and TRBJ2-7; TRBD1 or TRBD2 may be the D gene (6 bases each). Germline CDR1 and CDR2: SGHDT and YYEEEE. V was shortened by 1 base and J by 6 bases, with 14 bases between the two germline ends. CDR3 length: 14 amino acids. CDR3 DNA sequence: TGTGCCAGCAGCTTGATCGGGGGCACCGGCGAGCAGTACTTC. Its translation: CASSLIGGTGEQYF.

V and J are TRBV5-1 and TRBJ1-5; the D is unclear. This CDR3 is 14 amino acids long. CDR1 SGHRS and CDR2 YFSETQ come from the germline V gene. Trimming took 4 bases from V and 2 from J, leaving 10 bases between them. The DNA of the CDR3 is TGCGCCAGCAGCCAGGACGGTGGCAATCAGCCCCAGCATTTT. Translated: CASSQDGGNQPQHF.

V is TRBV7-2 and J is TRBJ2-7, with D perhaps matching TRBD2 (6 bases). Trimming pared 3 bases from V and 6 bases from J, leaving 15 bases between. Germline-derived CDR1 and CDR2 are SGHTA and FQGNSA. The CDR3 length is 14 residues. CDR3 sequence reads: CASSFGGGLVEQYF. The CDR3 region has the DNA TGTGCCAGCAGCTTCGGGGGAGGTCTCGTCGAGCAGTACTTC.

The V call is TRBV29-1, the J call TRBJ2-3; 8 nucleotides match TRBD1. CDR1 is SQVTM, CDR2 ANQGSEA, per germline. The CDR3 has 13 amino acids. The J segment lost 3 bases and the V segment lost 7 bases, leaving 6 bases of the junction unmatched. CDR3 DNA sequence: TGCAGCGGAATCCAGGGGGCAACAGATACGCAGTATTTT. This sequence encodes CSGIQGATDTQYF.

Of note for this clone: Other nucleotide sequences in the sample specify the same CDR3. The chain employs TRBV7-2 and TRBJ1-1, with TRBD1 matching over 7 bases. J lost 1 base, V lost 5 bases, and 7 bases had no gene match. Germline V gene data show CDR1 as SGHTA and CDR2 as FQGNSA. The CDR3 loop spans 15 amino acids. As DNA, the CDR3 is TGTGCCAGCAGCCCACAGGGGCGGGGGAACACTGAAGCTTTCTTT. Translating gives CASSPQGRGNTEAFF.